A single sample gave rise to the 21 T cell receptor beta chains below, sequenced in a study of cytomegalovirus exposure and HLA in healthy donors. Primers included in the PCR were 60 Vbeta and 13 Jbeta primers. Generated by immunoSEQ multiplex PCR, the TCRdb table keeps only in-frame clones and is missing some. The sample yields about 190,000 clones, approximately 84% seen once. Sequenced sample: PBMCs. All receptors derive from a woman aged 45 to 65 in good health and CMV-seropositive.

This clone was seen just once. This rearrangement joins TRBV7-9 to TRBJ1-2; 12 bases match TRBD1. Germline-derived CDR1 and CDR2 are SEHNR and FQNEAQ (reference sequence). The CDR3 loop spans 16 amino acids. V lost 4 bases and J lost 7; bases outside the gene matches: 10. CDR3 loop: CASSSSGTGGRGGYTF. As DNA, the CDR3 is TGTGCCAGCAGCTCCTCCGGGACAGGGGGCAGGGGTGGCTACACCTTC. The full variable domain, its missing parts supplied by reference TRBV7-9 and TRBJ1-2, is DTGVSQNPRHKITKRGQNVTFRCDPISEHNRLYWYRQTLGQGPEFLTYFQNEAQLEKSRLLSDRFSAERPKGSFSTLEIQRTEQGDSAMYLCASSSSGTGGRGGYTFGSGTRLTVV.

This rearrangement joins TRBV4-2 to TRBJ2-1; 9 positions agree with TRBD1. Looked up from germline, CDR1 is LGHNA and CDR2 is YNFKEQ. V gave up 11 bases and J gave up 6 bases; unmatched junction bases: 11. The CDR3 contains 14 residues. The CDR3 sequence is CASHSGTGSNEQFF. The CDR3 DNA follows: TGTGCCTCACATTCCGGGACAGGGTCCAATGAGCAGTTCTTC.

This chain connects TRBV5-4 to TRBJ2-5; tentative D call: TRBD1 (6 bases). Germline CDR1 is SGHNT and CDR2 is YYREEE (reference sequence). Trimming took off 0 bases at V and 5 bases at J, with 14 bases between the two ends. This CDR3 contains 15 residues. The CDR3 DNA reads TGTGCCAGCAGCTTGGCCTCAGGGGAGCTCGAGACCCAGTACTTC. Translation gives CASSLASGELETQYF.

CDR3 sequence (DNA): TGCGCCAGCAGCCAGGGGGACAGGGGCAATCAGCCCCAGCATTTT. This translates into CASSQGDRGNQPQHF. This chain uses TRBV4-3 with TRBJ1-5, with 9 bases fitting TRBD1. This CDR3 comprises 15 residues. The junction had 2 bases not matched to a gene; V was cut back by 3 bases and J by 2 bases. From germline, CDR1 is LGHNA and CDR2 YSLEER.

CDR3 coding DNA: TGTGCCAGTAGTATAGGACAAGCTAGCACAGATACGCAGTATTTT. Its translation: CASSIGQASTDTQYF. The chain combines TRBV19 with TRBJ2-3; D not resolved. CDR1 LNHDA and CDR2 SQIVND come from the germline V gene (reference sequence). V lost 1 base and J 0 bases, leaving 8 bases between the germline ends. The length of the CDR3 is 15 residues.

The chain couples TRBV4-3 to TRBJ1-6; D remains ambiguous. The CDR3 contains 13 residues. Germline V gene sequence: CDR1 LGHNA, CDR2 YSLEER. The V end was cut by 6 bases, the J end by 10 bases, with 13 bases between. The CDR3 DNA is TGCGCCAGCAGTGACTATAAAGGGTCACCCCTCCACTTT. Amino acid sequence: CASSDYKGSPLHF.

This sequence joins TRBV7-3 and TRBJ2-7; maybe TRBD1 (5 bases). V was clipped by 5 bases and J by 5 bases, with 10 bases between them. CDR1 is SGHTA and CDR2 is FQGTGA in the germline V gene. This CDR3 region has 12 residues. The CDR3 loop reads CASSPGFHEQYF. The CDR3 coding sequence is TGTGCCAGCAGCCCAGGGTTCCACGAGCAGTACTTC.

This chain uses TRBV18 with TRBJ2-1; a possible D gene is TRBD1 (6 bases). Trimming cost V 4 bases and J 3 bases, with 16 bases left between them. The CDR3 sequence is 16 residues long. Germline V lookup: CDR1 KGHSH, CDR2 LQKENI. The CDR3 protein is CASSLLRTDHYNEQFF. The CDR3 DNA follows: TGTGCCAGCTCACTACTCAGGACAGATCACTACAATGAGCAGTTCTTC.

This sequence joins TRBV6-1 and TRBJ1-5, with 9 nucleotides matching TRBD1. Germline V gene lookup returns CDR1 MNHNS and CDR2 SASEGT. Germline trimming cut 7 bases from V and 5 bases from J; bases unmatched to any gene: 9. The CDR3 contains 15 residues. The CDR3 loop is CASTHTGTGYQPQHF. In nucleotides, the CDR3 is TGTGCCAGCACACACACCGGGACAGGGTATCAGCCCCAGCATTTT.

The chain couples TRBV2 to TRBJ2-2; 7 nucleotides agree with TRBD1. From germline, CDR1 is SNHLY and CDR2 FYNNEI. Trimming removed 9 bases from V and 0 bases from J; junction bases left unmatched: 4. This CDR3 is built from 14 residues. CDR3 DNA: TGTGCCAGTAAAGACAGGGCGAACACCGGGGAGCTGTTTTTT. As protein: CASKDRANTGELFF. Full variable domain (rest looked up from reference TRBV2 and TRBJ2-2): EPEVTQTPSHQVTQMGQEVILRCVPISNHLYFYWYRQILGQKVEFLVSFYNNEISEKSEIFDDQFSVERPDGSNFTLKIRSTKLEDSAMYFCASKDRANTGELFFGEGSRLTVL.

The chain joins TRBV14 to TRBJ2-3; D unresolved. The V end was cut by 4 bases, the J end by 5 bases, with 4 bases between. CDR3 length equals 11 residues. CDR1 is SGHDN and CDR2 is FVKESK in the germline V gene. The DNA for the CDR3 is TGTGCCAGCAGCCTCCGAGATACGCAGTATTTT. Translating gives CASSLRDTQYF.

This chain links TRBV2 with TRBJ2-1; D is perhaps TRBD2 (5 bases). From germline, CDR1 is SNHLY and CDR2 FYNNEI. Trimming cost V 4 bases and J 5 bases, with 15 bases left between them. CDR3 length equals 15 residues. CDR3 sequence reads: CASSAGGLRNNEQFF. CDR3 DNA: TGTGCCAGCAGTGCTGGCGGGCTACGTAACAATGAGCAGTTCTTC.

To note about this clone: The same CDR3 is also encoded by other DNA sequences in this sample. The chain uses TRBV2 and TRBJ1-2; TRBD1 aligns across 11 bases. CDR3 length: 17 residues. Trimming took 3 bases from V and 1 from J; bases not matched to a gene: 7. Germline loops: CDR1 SNHLY, CDR2 FYNNEI. CDR3 in amino acids: CASSESPGQGGNYGYTF. As DNA, the CDR3 is TGTGCCAGCAGTGAGTCTCCGGGACAGGGGGGTAACTATGGCTACACCTTC.

The V call is TRBV10-1, the J call TRBJ1-2, with D uncertain. The V end was cut by 8 bases, the J end by 0 bases, with 10 bases between. This CDR3 has 13 amino acids. Looked up from germline, CDR1 is WNHNN and CDR2 is SYGVQD (reference sequence). The CDR3 protein is CASSPRANYGYTF. For the CDR3, the DNA is TGCGCCAGCTCCCCCCGGGCTAACTATGGCTACACCTTC.

The chain carries TRBV5-1 and TRBJ2-2; D uncertain. The ends were cut back, 1 base at V and 0 bases at J, with 10 bases in the middle. The CDR3 is 16 amino acids. CDR1 and CDR2 (germline): SGHRS, YFSETQ. The CDR3 sequence is CASSLLAAANTGELFF. The CDR3 coding sequence is TGCGCCAGCAGCTTGTTGGCGGCGGCGAACACCGGGGAGCTGTTTTTT.

The chain recombines TRBV5-4 with TRBJ2-1; no clear D. Per the germline V gene, CDR1 is SGHNT and CDR2 is YYREEE (reference sequence). V lost 1 base to trimming and J lost 2 bases, with 7 bases between them. The CDR3 runs to 14 residues. CDR3 residues: CASSLIETYNEQFF. The CDR3 region has the DNA TGTGCCAGCAGCTTGATTGAGACCTACAATGAGCAGTTCTTC.

The chain combines TRBV6-1 with TRBJ1-5, with TRBD1 matching over 10 bases. The CDR3 totals 15 residues. Germline assignment: CDR1 MNHNS and CDR2 SASEGT. Trimming at V came to 6 bases and at J to 5 bases, leaving 7 bases not matched to a gene. This chain's CDR3 is CASRRKGTGDQPQHF. CDR3 DNA sequence: TGTGCCAGCAGGCGAAAAGGGACAGGGGATCAGCCCCAGCATTTT.

V gene TRBV19 combines with J gene TRBJ1-5; D might be TRBD1 (6 bases). This CDR3 contains 14 residues. V was shortened by 4 bases and J by 3 bases, with 10 bases between the two germline ends. Germline CDR1 LNHDA, CDR2 SQIVND (reference sequence). The CDR3 sequence is CASSTGQNNQPQHF. The CDR3 DNA is TGTGCCAGTAGTACCGGACAGAACAATCAGCCCCAGCATTTT.

CDR3 region: CASRGQDQPQHF. CDR3 bases: TGTGCCAGCAGGGGGCAGGATCAGCCCCAGCATTTT. The chain carries TRBV6-1 and TRBJ1-5; a weak D match, TRBD1 (5 bases). Trimming stripped 6 bases from V and 5 bases from J, with 8 bases between. Germline V gene lookup returns CDR1 MNHNS and CDR2 SASEGT. The CDR3 runs 12 residues.

The genes are TRBV5-1 and TRBJ2-3; 8 positions agree with TRBD1. Germline trimming cut 1 base from V and 6 bases from J; bases unmatched to any gene: 7. The CDR3 runs to 15 residues. Germline V gene lookup returns CDR1 SGHRS and CDR2 YFSETQ. The CDR3 DNA follows: TGCGCCAGCAGCTTGTCGGACAGGGCGGCGGATACGCAGTATTTT. Its translation is CASSLSDRAADTQYF.

This chain joins TRBV5-1 and TRBJ2-1; D remains ambiguous. The germline V gene has CDR1 SGHRS and CDR2 YFSETQ. With 2 bases removed from V and 4 bases from J, the gap between germline ends came to 7 bases. The CDR3 extends over 13 amino acids. CDR3 nucleotide sequence: TGCGCCAGCAGCTTTGCCGGGTACAATGAGCAGTTCTTC. Its protein product is CASSFAGYNEQFF.